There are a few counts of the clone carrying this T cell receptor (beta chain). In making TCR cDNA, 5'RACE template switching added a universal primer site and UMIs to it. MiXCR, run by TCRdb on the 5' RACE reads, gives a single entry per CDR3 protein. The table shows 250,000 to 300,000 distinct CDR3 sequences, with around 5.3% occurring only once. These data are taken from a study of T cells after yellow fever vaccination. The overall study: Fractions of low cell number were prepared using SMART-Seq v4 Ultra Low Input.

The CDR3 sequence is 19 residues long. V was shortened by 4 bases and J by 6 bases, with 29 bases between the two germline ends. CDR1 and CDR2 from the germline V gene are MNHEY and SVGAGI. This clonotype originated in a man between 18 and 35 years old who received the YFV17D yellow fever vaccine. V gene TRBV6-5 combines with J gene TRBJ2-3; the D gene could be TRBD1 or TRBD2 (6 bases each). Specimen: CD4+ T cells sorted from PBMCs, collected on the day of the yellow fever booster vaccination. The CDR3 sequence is CASSSPPFSGTGGVDTQYF. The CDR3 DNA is TGTGCCAGCAGTTCTCCGCCATTCTCCGGGACCGGGGGCGTGGATACGCAGTATTTT.